The clone carrying this T cell receptor (beta chain) was counted a few times. Antigen specificity is unknown. This sample was taken from a study of T-cell memory formation after mild COVID-19. Study background: TCR clusters were mostly confined to one donor each. Study observations and caveats: Second-wave clones that peaked on day 37 lacked confirmed SARS-CoV-2 specificity. Balance between CD4 and CD8 was seen in clones contracting day 15 to 85, and a CD4+ lean was seen in later expanders. Contracting CD8+ clones were enriched in EMRA, CD4+ mainly in CM and EM.

The CDR3 length is 16 residues. Germline V lookup: CDR1 SEHNR, CDR2 FQNEAQ (reference sequence). The V gene end was trimmed by 4 bases and the J gene end by 8 bases; junction bases not matched to a gene: 9. A single record per CDR3 protein comes from TCRdb applying MiXCR to the 5' RACE reads. Of approximately 570,000 distinct CDR3 sequences listed, over 15% are singletons. The rearrangement links TRBV7-9 to TRBJ2-1, with TRBD2 matching over 12 bases. The sample taken for sequencing was PBMCs or a T cell subset sorted from them (not recorded which). The receptor comes from an adult woman who had mild COVID-19 (a few samples of this study predate the infection). Cell type and time point are not known. Here the CDR3 reads CASSSSGLAGRDEQFF. The CDR3 region has the DNA TGTGCCAGCAGCTCAAGCGGACTAGCGGGACGAGATGAGCAGTTCTTC. The complete variable domain, with remaining parts taken from reference TRBV7-9 and TRBJ2-1, reads DTGVSQNPRHKITKRGQNVTFRCDPISEHNRLYWYRQTLGQGPEFLTYFQNEAQLEKSRLLSDRFSAERPKGSFSTLEIQRTEQGDSAMYLCASSSSGLAGRDEQFFGPGTRLTVL.